The 30 T cell receptor beta chains below were found in one sample sequenced in a study of shared clonotypes between healthy human individuals. TCRdb's copy holds only in-frame clones and misses some; the assay was immunoSEQ multiplex PCR. The sample records under 1,100,000 clones, roughly 80% being singletons. Sequencing was done on a sample of memory CD4+ T cells sorted from blood. Subset here: CD45RA-negative fraction. These TCRs come from a man aged 18 to 30 in good health.

The sample holds a few counts of this clone. The CDR3 protein is CASRWGAASSTDTQYF. CDR3 bases: TGTGCCAGCAGGTGGGGGGCCGCCTCTAGCACAGATACGCAGTATTTT. The V call is TRBV2, the J call TRBJ2-3, with D perhaps being TRBD1 or TRBD2 (6 bases each). V was shortened by 6 bases and J by 0 bases, with 16 bases between the two germline ends. Germline V gives CDR1 SNHLY, CDR2 FYNNEI. The CDR3 extends over 16 amino acids.

J is TRBJ2-7 and V is TRBV6-5, with TRBD2 matching over 10 bases. V lost 4 bases and J lost 6; bases outside the gene matches: 3. This CDR3 has 13 residues. CDR1 and CDR2 (germline): MNHEY, SVGAGI. The CDR3 nucleotides read TGTGCCAGCAGTTCAGCGGGAGGGCTCGAGCAGTACTTC. Translating it yields CASSSAGGLEQYF.

The CDR3 coding sequence is TGTGCCAGCAGCTTAGCGGTCGGGGGGTTCTATGGCTACACCTTC. It specifies CASSLAVGGFYGYTF. The chain recombines TRBV7-8 with TRBJ1-2; perhaps TRBD1 as D (5 bases). V lost 0 bases, J lost 4 bases, and 12 bases lay in between. From germline, CDR1 is SGHVS and CDR2 FQNEAQ. The CDR3 loop spans 15 amino acids.

This chain connects TRBV7-2 to TRBJ1-3; D gene ambiguous. Germline loops: CDR1 SGHTA, CDR2 FQGNSA. This CDR3 has 17 amino acids. V lost 2 bases and J lost 0, with 14 bases in between. CDR3 sequence: CASSLLAGTISGNTIYF. CDR3 nucleotide sequence: TGTGCCAGCAGCTTATTAGCAGGAACAATCTCTGGAAACACCATATATTTT.

The chain employs TRBV30 and TRBJ1-1, with D possibly TRBD1 on 6 matching bases. From germline, CDR1 is GTSNPN and CDR2 SVGIG (reference sequence). Trimming cost V 2 bases and J 4 bases, with 11 bases left between them. This CDR3 region has 13 residues. The CDR3 DNA reads as TGTGCCTGGAGTAGGGGGGCAGTCACTGAAGCTTTCTTT. It translates to CAWSRGAVTEAFF.

The table lists this clone with a count of one. This chain joins TRBV7-9 and TRBJ2-4, with TRBD2 identical over 8 bases. The CDR3 length is 15 residues. Unmatched junction bases numbered 2, after V lost 3 bases and J lost 1 base. Germline CDR1 is SEHNR and CDR2 is FQNEAQ (reference sequence). The CDR3 sequence is CASSLGTSAKNIQYF. Written as DNA, the CDR3 is TGTGCCAGCAGCTTGGGGACTAGTGCCAAAAACATTCAGTACTTC. The full variable domain, its missing parts supplied by reference TRBV7-9 and TRBJ2-4, is DTGVSQNPRHKITKRGQNVTFRCDPISEHNRLYWYRQTLGQGPEFLTYFQNEAQLEKSRLLSDRFSAERPKGSFSTLEIQRTEQGDSAMYLCASSLGTSAKNIQYFGAGTRLSVL.

About this clone: A far larger clone is just one base off, so this is likely a read error. CDR3 amino acids: CASSQAERGLGGTQYF. The CDR3 coding sequence is TGCGCCAGCAGCCAAGCTGAGCGTGGTTTGGGAGGGACCCAGTACTTC. The chain joins TRBV4-1 to TRBJ2-5; D might be TRBD2 (6 bases). Germline-derived CDR1 and CDR2 are MGHRA and YSYEKL. The CDR3 spans 16 residues. Trimming pared 1 base from V and 7 bases from J, leaving 19 bases between.

V usage is TRBV6-1 and J usage is TRBJ1-5; D unresolved. This CDR3 region has 14 residues. Germline-derived CDR1 and CDR2 are MNHNS and SASEGT. The germline V and J ends were trimmed by 4 bases and 3 bases, with 10 bases remaining between them. CDR3 protein: CASSAKGINQPQHF. The CDR3 DNA reads as TGTGCCAGCAGTGCAAAGGGTATCAATCAGCCCCAGCATTTT.

The V gene is TRBV6-1, the J gene TRBJ1-5, with D possibly being TRBD1 (5 bases). In germline, CDR1 is MNHNS, CDR2 SASEGT. Trimming cost V 0 bases and J 9 bases, with 15 bases left between them. CDR3 length: 15 residues. CDR3 sequence reads: CASSEASGGARPQHF. Here the CDR3 DNA reads TGTGCCAGCAGTGAAGCTAGCGGCGGGGCGCGGCCCCAGCATTTT.

The rearrangement links TRBV12-5 to TRBJ2-7; TRBD2 aligns across 8 bases. The CDR3 consists of 17 residues. CDR1 is LGHNT, CDR2 FRNRAP, per germline. The junction had 13 bases not matched to a gene; V was cut back by 4 bases and J by 2 bases. Here the CDR3 DNA reads TGTGCTAGTGGTTCGAGCCCCACTAGCGGAAGCCCCTACGAGCAGTACTTC. It translates to CASGSSPTSGSPYEQYF.

This clone was detected ten times or more. This chain uses TRBV6-5 with TRBJ2-7; D uncertain. The V gene's germline CDR1 is MNHEY and CDR2 SVGAGI. V lost 8 bases, J lost 3 bases, and 11 bases lay in between. The length of the CDR3 is 12 residues. The CDR3, as DNA: TGTGCCAGCTCAGAAGGCGACTACGAGCAGTACTTC. It translates to CASSEGDYEQYF.

This clone was observed at least ten times. This rearrangement joins TRBV20-1 to TRBJ1-1; unclear D gene. The CDR3 runs 11 residues. The V end lost 6 bases, the J end lost 3 bases, and 8 bases lay between the germline ends. Germline V gives CDR1 DFQATT, CDR2 SNEGSKA (reference sequence). CDR3 in amino acids: CSAIDYTEAFF. Here the CDR3 DNA reads TGCAGTGCCATTGACTACACTGAAGCTTTCTTT.

V gene TRBV30 combines with J gene TRBJ1-2; TRBD1 might be the D (5 bases). This CDR3 has 14 residues. V was cut by 1 base and J by 7 bases, with 16 bases left in between. Germline lookup yields CDR1 GTSNPN and CDR2 SVGIG (reference sequence). CDR3 sequence reads: CAWSDPLTGAGYTF. The CDR3 region has the DNA TGTGCCTGGAGTGACCCCTTAACAGGAGCTGGCTACACCTTC. The full variable domain, in which reference TRBV30 and TRBJ1-2 provide the parts outside the CDR3, is SQTIHQWPATLVQPVGSPLSLECTVEGTSNPNLYWYRQAAGRGLQLLFYSVGIGQISSEVPQNLSASRPQDRQFILSSKKLLLSDSGFYLCAWSDPLTGAGYTFGSGTRLTVV.

V usage is TRBV4-3 and J usage is TRBJ2-7; 10 bases line up with TRBD2. Germline loops: CDR1 LGHNA, CDR2 YSLEER. The CDR3 loop spans 16 amino acids. With V trimmed by 0 bases and J by 7 bases, 9 bases remained unmatched. The DNA for the CDR3 is TGCGCCAGCAGCCAAGATTTACTAGCGGGGAGGAGGGAGCAGTACTTC. As protein: CASSQDLLAGRREQYF.

V is TRBV6-6 and J is TRBJ1-5, with D hard to call. The CDR3 runs to 13 residues. V lost 4 bases and J lost 4, with 8 bases in between. Germline V CDR1 and CDR2: MNHNY, SVGAGI (reference sequence). The CDR3 is CASSLVGNQPQHF. CDR3 sequence (DNA): TGTGCCAGCAGTTTAGTCGGGAATCAGCCCCAGCATTTT.

The V call is TRBV4-3, the J call TRBJ2-7; 7 bases are shared with TRBD2. This CDR3 comprises 13 residues. Per germline, CDR1 LGHNA and CDR2 YSLEER. Losses at the gene ends were 4 bases for V and 4 bases for J; bases not matched to a gene: 4. DNA of the CDR3: TGCGCCAGCAGCCTCCAGCGGGGTTACGAGCAGTACTTC. Translating it yields CASSLQRGYEQYF.

This clone appeared once. This chain connects TRBV7-2 to TRBJ2-5; D may be TRBD1 or TRBD2 (5 bases each). CDR3 size: 17 residues. Trimming pared 0 bases from V and 5 bases from J, leaving 19 bases between. CDR1 SGHTA and CDR2 FQGNSA come from the germline V gene. CDR3 DNA sequence: TGTGCCAGCAGCTTAGCGGTTACAGGTTATTGGGGGGAGACCCAGTACTTC. Translation: CASSLAVTGYWGETQYF.

V gene TRBV5-1 combines with J gene TRBJ1-1; 8 nucleotides agree with TRBD1. There are 15 residues in the CDR3. V shed 4 bases and J 5 bases; nucleotides not matched to a gene: 10. The germline V gene has CDR1 SGHRS and CDR2 YFSETQ. CDR3 nucleotides: TGCGCCAGCAGCAGAGACTCAGGGGGCGGAACTGAAGCTTTCTTT. It specifies CASSRDSGGGTEAFF.

This chain connects TRBV5-6 to TRBJ2-3; unclear D gene. The CDR3 contains 13 residues. Germline CDR1 reads SGHDT; CDR2 reads YYEEEE. The V end lost 0 bases, the J end lost 4 bases, and 6 bases lay between the germline ends. The CDR3 region is CASSLGLPDTQYF. CDR3 DNA: TGTGCCAGCAGCTTGGGTCTCCCAGATACGCAGTATTTT.

The chain is built from TRBV18 and TRBJ2-7; 7 bases match TRBD2. V dropped 2 bases and J dropped 6; count of bases not matched to a gene: 10. CDR3 length equals 15 residues. Germline V gives CDR1 KGHSH, CDR2 LQKENI. CDR3 sequence: CASSPGTSERVEQYF. The CDR3 bases are TGTGCCAGCTCACCAGGCACTAGCGAACGTGTCGAGCAGTACTTC.

This clone was observed a handful of times. The V gene is TRBV7-2, the J gene TRBJ2-7, with 8 bases aligning to TRBD1. CDR1 and CDR2 from the germline V gene are SGHTA and FQGNSA. The trim removed 5 bases at V and 0 bases at J, leaving 6 bases unmatched. The CDR3 loop spans 15 amino acids. The CDR3 is CASSKGQASSYEQYF. CDR3 DNA sequence: TGTGCCAGCAGCAAGGGACAGGCGAGCTCCTACGAGCAGTACTTC.

This clone occurred a few times. The rearrangement links TRBV7-3 to TRBJ1-1; no definite D call. From germline, CDR1 is SGHTA and CDR2 FQGTGA. The CDR3 has 13 residues. V shed 2 bases and J shed 1 base, with 5 bases lying between them. Written as DNA, the CDR3 is TGTGCCAGCAGCTTACTGGAGAACACTGAAGCTTTCTTT. Protein product: CASSLLENTEAFF.

This chain joins TRBV6-5 and TRBJ2-7; TRBD1 matches 9 bases. CDR1 is MNHEY and CDR2 is SVGAGI in the germline V gene. Trimming cost V 8 bases and J 5 bases; bases outside gene matches: 10. This CDR3 is 14 amino acids long. CDR3 sequence (DNA): TGTGCCAGCGGAACCGGGACAGGGTTCAACGAGCAGTACTTC. This sequence encodes CASGTGTGFNEQYF.

This chain links TRBV6-6 with TRBJ2-3, with D unclear. Looked up from germline, CDR1 is MNHNY and CDR2 is SVGAGI (reference sequence). Between the trimmed V and J ends, which lost 5 bases and 0 bases, there was a span of 6 bases. The CDR3 has 13 amino acids. CDR3 sequence reads: CASSQPSTDTQYF. The CDR3 nucleotides are TGTGCCAGCAGTCAACCTAGCACAGATACGCAGTATTTT.

This clone was observed a handful of times. V is TRBV7-2 and J is TRBJ2-7; D is uncertain. V was cut by 5 bases and J by 4 bases, with 6 bases left in between. Per the germline V gene, CDR1 is SGHTA and CDR2 is FQGNSA. The CDR3 loop spans 11 amino acids. For the CDR3, the DNA is TGTGCCAGCAGCCCTAGATACGAGCAGTACTTC. Translated: CASSPRYEQYF.

The genes are TRBV2 and TRBJ1-4; no firm D call. The CDR3 has 11 residues. Germline values: CDR1 SNHLY, CDR2 FYNNEI. Trimming cost V 5 bases and J 7 bases, with 5 bases left between them. The CDR3 DNA is TGTGCCAGCAGTTACCCTGAAAAACTGTTTTTT. This gives the protein CASSYPEKLFF.

The V gene is TRBV10-3, the J gene TRBJ1-1, with TRBD1 matching over 7 bases. Germline values: CDR1 ENHRY, CDR2 SYGVKD. Unmatched junction bases numbered 8, after V lost 6 bases and J lost 4 bases. This CDR3 is 14 amino acids long. This CDR3 reads CAIRADRAFTEAFF. The CDR3 DNA reads TGTGCCATCAGGGCCGACAGGGCCTTCACTGAAGCTTTCTTT.

The V and J genes are TRBV18 and TRBJ2-3, with 7 bases matching TRBD1. The CDR3 covers 14 residues. The germline V gene encodes CDR1 KGHSH and CDR2 LQKENI. Trimming removed 3 bases from V and 2 bases from J; junction bases left unmatched: 2. CDR3 sequence (DNA): TGTGCCAGCTCACCGACAGGGAACACAGATACGCAGTATTTT. Translation: CASSPTGNTDTQYF.

V gene TRBV30 combines with J gene TRBJ2-6, with 11 bases aligning to TRBD2. This CDR3 has 16 amino acids. J lost 4 bases, V lost 3 bases, and 5 bases had no gene match. The V gene's germline CDR1 is GTSNPN and CDR2 SVGIG (reference sequence). CDR3 amino acids: CAWSTGLAGGANVLTF. The DNA of the CDR3 is TGTGCCTGGAGCACAGGACTAGCGGGCGGGGCCAACGTCCTGACTTTC.

V gene TRBV19 combines with J gene TRBJ1-6; possible D gene TRBD1, 6 bases. Trimming took off 10 bases at V and 7 bases at J, with 23 bases between the two ends. Per germline, CDR1 LNHDA and CDR2 SQIVND (reference sequence). CDR3 length equals 16 residues. The CDR3 region is CATSMTGTPGNSPLHF. The CDR3 nucleotides are TGTGCCACATCAATGACCGGGACACCAGGAAATTCACCCCTCCACTTT.